This TCR beta chain was sequenced in a study of memory CD4+ T cells and cytomegalovirus serostatus. Study-level background: This sample comes from healthy Belgian adults, roughly 9 CMV seropositive, some 22 seronegative.

Single viable CD3+CD4+CD8-CD45RO+ cells were sorted as the memory CD4+ T cells. TCRdb's copy holds only in-frame clones and misses some; the assay was immunoSEQ multiplex PCR. This sample carries about 60,000 clones, 82% of them seen once, and the ten largest clones take under 0.5%. This CDR3 comprises 14 residues. V gave up 1 base and J gave up 6 bases; unmatched junction bases: 5. Germline CDR1 reads MNHNY; CDR2 reads SVGAGI (reference sequence). The sample comprised memory CD4+ T cells from blood. The V gene is TRBV6-6, the J gene TRBJ2-7; TRBD1 matches at 8 bases. The TCR originated in an adult in good health and CMV-seronegative. Some clones in this sample may be carry-over from other donors' samples. The CDR3 protein is CASSYWSQGAEQYF. CDR3 in DNA: TGTGCCAGCAGTTACTGGAGTCAGGGGGCCGAGCAGTACTTC.